This is a list of T cell receptor beta chains from one sample in a study of CXCR3-negative and CXCR3-positive naive CD8 T cells. TCRdb re-called the 5' RACE reads; one entry per CDR3 protein, DNA not given. The repertoire shows 35,000 to 50,000 distinct CDR3 sequences; the top ten hold about 10%. The specimen was memory CD8+ T cells from blood. The receptors shown here come from a human donor in good health. Some clones in this sample may be carry-over from other donors' samples. Both conserved end residues are part of each CDR3. Rows give clone size only sometimes, using once, few, many, or a class for an expanded clone.

>TRBJ2-7|TRBV12-3/TRBV12-4|-
CASRDRSGTTEQYF
>TRBJ1-2|TRBV6-5|-
CASSQLVGAEGYTF
>TRBJ1-5|TRBV20-1|-
CSARGDGEGSQPQHF
>TRBJ2-7|TRBV15|-
CATSRDLGHSSYEQYF
>TRBJ1-5|TRBV6-6|-
CASSYAVGWDQPQHF
>TRBJ2-5|TRBV3-1|medium-sized
CASSQDSSLETQYF
>TRBJ1-1|TRBV28|-
CASISTGVSEAFF
>TRBJ1-4|TRBV28|-
CASSFPNRGLFF
>TRBJ1-2|TRBV7-2|-
CASSLFPDGLQGGYTF
>TRBJ2-7|TRBV6-2/TRBV6-3|-
CASSLSGESDEQYF
>TRBJ1-1|TRBV28|-
CASSGITRTGGIWNTEAFF
>TRBJ2-5|TRBV6-4|-
CASSPGTADQETQYF
>TRBJ2-7|TRBV2|-
CASSEAWEGAHEQYF
>TRBJ2-3|TRBV4-1|-
CASSQTPGDTQYF
>TRBJ2-5|TRBV20-1|-
CSASRTRTAIATQYF
>TRBJ2-6|TRBV29-1|-
CSVVLAEFSGANVLTF
>TRBJ2-7|TRBV29-1|-
CSVKEGGSSVQYF
>TRBJ2-3|TRBV10-3|-
CAISDSTGSTATDTQYF
>TRBJ2-1|TRBV9|-
CASTGGPSSYNEQFF
>TRBJ2-1|TRBV28|-
CASRPPRGALNEQFF
>TRBJ2-7|TRBV3-1|-
CASSQGLNLGHEQYF
>TRBJ2-3|TRBV6-4|-
CASSDSGGHSGERQYF
>TRBJ2-2|TRBV6-4|-
CASSASAGEGTGELFF
>TRBJ1-1|TRBV4-2|-
CASSPRTGTGQKDTEAFF
>TRBJ2-1|TRBV15|-
CATSSGQGAYNEQFF
>TRBJ1-1|TRBV19|medium-sized
CASSAGTAIEAFF
>TRBJ1-1|TRBV11-2|-
CASRGQTSEAFF
>TRBJ2-7|TRBV10-3|-
CAISESDSSYEQYF
>TRBJ2-1|TRBV29-1|-
CSVDGGGADNEQFF
>TRBJ2-5|TRBV28|-
CASSFRWTTQETQYF
>TRBJ2-1|TRBV7-9|-
CASSLEDLPVNEQFF
>TRBJ2-7|TRBV7-9|-
CASAGRMEAGLSYEQYF
>TRBJ2-1|TRBV4-1|-
CASCQASGGAFEQFF
>TRBJ1-2|TRBV7-9|-
CASSRSGTIYGYTF
>TRBJ2-7|TRBV7-3|-
CASSLTGSTYEQYF
>TRBJ2-7|TRBV10-1|-
CASSDLRQASYEQYF
>TRBJ2-3|TRBV6-5|-
CASSYPGLAGPTDTQYF
>TRBJ2-7|TRBV7-9|-
CASSPRDAYEQYF
>TRBJ2-7|TRBV14|-
CASSLYRSSYEQYF
>TRBJ2-7|TRBV28|-
CASSVTRVGSSEQYF
>TRBJ2-1|TRBV4-2|-
CASSQVSGGANEQFF
>TRBJ1-5|TRBV10-2|-
CASSSSGAYSNQPQHF
>TRBJ2-7|TRBV7-9|-
CATGRGDYEQYF
>TRBJ2-5|TRBV29-1|-
CSVLELEETQYF
>TRBJ1-6|TRBV7-2|-
CASSSGRQGESYNSPLHF
>TRBJ2-3|TRBV7-9|-
CASSPGGRTGVGQYF
>TRBJ2-7|TRBV5-1|-
CASSLSGQGGDEQYF
>TRBJ2-1|TRBV6-4|-
CASSEAGGSYNEQFF
>TRBJ2-7|TRBV3-1|-
CASSPTAYEQYF
>TRBJ1-5|TRBV13|-
CASSHYGEGPQHF
>TRBJ1-2|TRBV15|-
CATRGGTTWEDYGYTF
>TRBJ2-1|TRBV11-2|-
CASTRGGGRGPSPGNEQFF
>TRBJ2-2|TRBV6-6|-
CAGSYSPAGEPTGELFF
>TRBJ2-7|TRBV7-7|-
CASSVTGGEQYF